The present TCR beta chain was sequenced within a study of blood T cell repertoires in COVID-19. Study-wide context: Some COVID-19 samples were acute and others convalescent; all came from the United States, Italy and Spain. T cells, B-cell-depleted T cells, or PBMCs provided the cDNA or gDNA that served as material.

Between the trimmed V and J ends, which lost 3 bases and 5 bases, there was a span of 13 bases. Looked up from germline, CDR1 is PRHDT and CDR2 is FYEKMQ (reference sequence). The CDR3 runs 14 residues. Study processing details: Amplified reference gene primers provided the basis for estimating nucleated cell counts. Produced via immunoSEQ multiplex PCR; TCRdb's table is partial and in-frame only. D and trimming were read from the DNA, whereas the V and J calls and clone size are those reported in that table. Of 60,000 to 80,000 clones listed, more than 70% are singletons. Source material: peripheral blood. This chain connects TRBV13 to TRBJ2-5, with D possibly matching TRBD2 (6 bases). The clonotype originates from a woman in her 70s with acute or convalescent COVID-19. The CDR3 DNA reads TGTGCCAGCAGCTTCTGGAGGGTTCCGGAGACCCAGTACTTC. It encodes CASSFWRVPETQYF.